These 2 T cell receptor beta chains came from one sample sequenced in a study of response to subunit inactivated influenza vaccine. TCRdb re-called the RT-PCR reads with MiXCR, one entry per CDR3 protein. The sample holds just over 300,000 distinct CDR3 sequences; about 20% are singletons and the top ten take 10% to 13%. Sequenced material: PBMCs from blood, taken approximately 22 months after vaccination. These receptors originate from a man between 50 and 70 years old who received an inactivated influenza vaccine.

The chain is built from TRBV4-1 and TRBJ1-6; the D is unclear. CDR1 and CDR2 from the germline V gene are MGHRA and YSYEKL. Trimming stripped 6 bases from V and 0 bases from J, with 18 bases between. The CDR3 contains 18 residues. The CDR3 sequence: CASRPDLGGSSYNSPLHF. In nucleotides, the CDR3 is TGCGCCAGCAGACCCGACCTGGGCGGGAGCTCCTATAATTCACCCCTCCACTTT.

The CDR3 reads CASEGEGRTYGYTF. CDR3 DNA: TGTGCCAGCGAGGGAGAGGGACGGACTTATGGCTACACCTTC. J is TRBJ1-2 and V is TRBV6-1; possible D gene TRBD1, 5 bases. CDR1 is MNHNS and CDR2 is SASEGT in the germline V gene. V was shortened by 8 bases and J by 5 bases, with 18 bases between the two germline ends. The CDR3 spans 14 residues.